The next 27 T cell receptor beta chains were all read from a single sample in a study of cytomegalovirus exposure and HLA in healthy donors. PCR used 60 Vbeta primers and 13 Jbeta primers. Sequencing was performed with immunoSEQ multiplex PCR; in TCRdb, only in-frame clones are kept and a portion is missing. The data show 150,000 to 200,000 clones, with 70% to 90% seen just once and 1.5% to 2% held by the top ten. Sequenced input: PBMCs. Every receptor here comes from a woman aged 18-29 years in good health and CMV-seronegative.

V gene TRBV6-1 combines with J gene TRBJ2-7; 7 bases are a match to TRBD1. J gave up 2 bases and V 1 base, and 11 bases lay outside the gene matches. The germline gives CDR1 MNHNS, CDR2 SASEGT. The CDR3 has 17 residues. This CDR3 reads CASSEVYTGVGPYEQYF. In DNA form, the CDR3 reads TGTGCCAGCAGTGAAGTGTACACAGGGGTTGGGCCCTACGAGCAGTACTTC.

The chain recombines TRBV30 with TRBJ1-2; 8 bases are a match to TRBD1. Unmatched junction bases numbered 9, after V lost 2 bases and J lost 1 base. This CDR3 has 16 amino acids. Germline CDR1 and CDR2: GTSNPN and SVGIG (reference sequence). This CDR3 reads CAWSPTTGAFNYGYTF. CDR3 nucleotide sequence: TGTGCCTGGAGTCCAACGACAGGGGCTTTTAACTATGGCTACACCTTC. The whole variable domain, filled in from reference TRBV30 and TRBJ1-2, reads SQTIHQWPATLVQPVGSPLSLECTVEGTSNPNLYWYRQAAGRGLQLLFYSVGIGQISSEVPQNLSASRPQDRQFILSSKKLLLSDSGFYLCAWSPTTGAFNYGYTFGSGTRLTVV.

This clone was seen only once. The J gene is TRBJ2-4, the V gene TRBV4-1; 10 bases line up with TRBD1. The length of the CDR3 is 16 residues. Looked up from germline, CDR1 is MGHRA and CDR2 is YSYEKL. J lost 12 bases, V lost 1 base, and 12 bases had no gene match. The CDR3 sequence is CASSQVLRDRGTGQYF. As DNA, the CDR3 is TGCGCCAGCAGCCAAGTTCTAAGGGACAGGGGAACCGGTCAGTACTTC.

This chain joins TRBV6-6 and TRBJ2-7, with a weak D call TRBD2 (6 bases). Trimming cost V 5 bases and J 4 bases, with 12 bases left between them. Germline values: CDR1 MNHNY, CDR2 SVGAGI (reference sequence). CDR3 length: 13 residues. CDR3 sequence: CASSPSGEYEQYF. CDR3 DNA sequence: TGTGCCAGCAGTCCCTCGGGGGAGTACGAGCAGTACTTC.

V usage is TRBV29-1 and J usage is TRBJ2-3; TRBD2 matches 8 bases. Germline CDR1 and CDR2: SQVTM and ANQGSEA. V dropped 7 bases and J dropped 6; count of bases not matched to a gene: 9. This CDR3 is 13 amino acids long. For the CDR3, the DNA is TGCAGCGCCGCGGGGGGAGGCGGGGATACGCAGTATTTT. This sequence encodes CSAAGGGGDTQYF.

The CDR3 loop reads CASSLASVRLNYEQYF. The DNA for the CDR3 is TGCGCCAGCAGTCTAGCTTCGGTACGCCTGAACTACGAGCAGTACTTC. V and J are TRBV23-1 and TRBJ2-7, with D hard to call. TRBV23-1 is known as an ORF, though its function is uncertain. This CDR3 is 16 amino acids long. V was shortened by 4 bases and J by 3 bases, with 19 bases between the two germline ends.

V gene TRBV5-6 combines with J gene TRBJ1-5; D remains ambiguous. CDR1 SGHDT and CDR2 YYEEEE come from the germline V gene. V lost 2 bases and J lost 1, with 7 bases in between. The length of the CDR3 is 14 residues. DNA for the CDR3: TGTGCCAGCAGCTTTGGGCAGAGCAATCAGCCCCAGCATTTT. Translated, it gives CASSFGQSNQPQHF.

V is TRBV4-2 and J is TRBJ1-1; 8 bases align to TRBD1. Germline CDR1 and CDR2: LGHNA and YNFKEQ. V dropped 2 bases and J dropped 4; count of bases not matched to a gene: 6. The CDR3 loop spans 15 amino acids. The CDR3 reads CASSQNQGARTEAFF. DNA for the CDR3: TGTGCCAGCAGCCAAAACCAGGGGGCGCGCACTGAAGCTTTCTTT.

The chain links TRBV19 to TRBJ1-1, with 7 bases that match TRBD1. Trimming took 4 bases from V and 4 from J; bases not matched to a gene: 3. There are 13 residues in the CDR3. CDR1 and CDR2 (germline): LNHDA, SQIVND (reference sequence). Here the CDR3 reads CASSTNRGTEAFF. CDR3 in DNA: TGTGCCAGTAGTACGAACAGGGGCACTGAAGCTTTCTTT. The full variable domain, completed using reference TRBV19 and TRBJ1-1, is DGGITQSPKYLFRKEGQNVTLSCEQNLNHDAMYWYRQDPGQGLRLIYYSQIVNDFQKGDIAEGYSVSREKKESFPLTVTSAQKNPTAFYLCASSTNRGTEAFFGQGTRLTVV.

The chain couples TRBV5-5 to TRBJ2-1, with TRBD1 identical over 8 bases. This CDR3 region has 15 residues. Trimming took 3 bases from V and 4 from J; bases not matched to a gene: 6. Germline V gene sequence: CDR1 SGHKS, CDR2 YYEKEE (reference sequence). DNA for the CDR3: TGTGCCAGCAGCTGGGGGACAGGTTCTTACAATGAGCAGTTCTTC. Translation: CASSWGTGSYNEQFF.

This clone appeared a few times. The CDR3 spells CASSRVFEDGYTF. CDR3 sequence (DNA): TGCGCCAGCAGCCGGGTTTTTGAAGATGGCTACACCTTC. This chain joins TRBV5-1 and TRBJ1-2; no reliable D call. CDR3 size: 13 residues. Trimming shortened V by 4 bases and J by 6 bases, and 13 bases separated the two germline ends. Per the germline V gene, CDR1 is SGHRS and CDR2 is YFSETQ.

The table lists this clone with a few counts. The chain links TRBV4-1 to TRBJ2-7, with 8 bases matching TRBD2. CDR1 is MGHRA, CDR2 YSYEKL, per germline. This CDR3 region has 16 residues. Trimming cost V 8 bases and J 2 bases; bases outside gene matches: 14. The CDR3 DNA reads as TGCGCCAGCGCTCCCTATGGGCGGGGGGCGGCCTACGAGCAGTACTTC. Amino acid sequence: CASAPYGRGAAYEQYF.

Here the CDR3 reads CASSFQESSYEQYF. The CDR3 bases are TGTGCCAGCAGCTTTCAGGAAAGCTCCTACGAGCAGTACTTC. This chain connects TRBV11-2 to TRBJ2-7; D uncertain. Germline CDR1 reads SGHAT; CDR2 reads FQNNGV. The CDR3 length is 14 residues. The V end was cut by 3 bases, the J end by 0 bases, with 9 bases between. Looking up the rest from reference TRBV11-2 and TRBJ2-7 gives the full variable domain: EAGVAQSPRYKIIEKRQSVAFWCNPISGHATLYWYQQILGQGPKLLIQFQNNGVVDDSQLPKDRFSAERLKGVDSTLKIQPAKLEDSAVYLCASSFQESSYEQYFGPGTRLTVT.

The chain couples TRBV6-1 to TRBJ2-1; 13 bases fit TRBD2. V was pared by 8 bases and J by 8 bases, with 3 bases of the junction left unmatched. The CDR3 consists of 13 residues. CDR1 and CDR2 from the germline V gene are MNHNS and SASEGT. Written as DNA, the CDR3 is TGTGCCAGCCGACTAGCGGGGGGTTATGAGCAGTTCTTC. As protein: CASRLAGGYEQFF.

The J gene is TRBJ1-2, the V gene TRBV29-1, with a tentative D call TRBD1 (6 bases). The germline V gene has CDR1 SQVTM and CDR2 ANQGSEA. V was trimmed by 3 bases and J by 3 bases, leaving 11 bases between them. The CDR3 runs to 13 residues. CDR3 bases: TGCAGCGTTGAGGGGGGGGCGTACTATGGCTACACCTTC. This translates into CSVEGGAYYGYTF.

This chain connects TRBV13 to TRBJ1-4; 8 bases line up with TRBD1. The germline gives CDR1 PRHDT, CDR2 FYEKMQ (reference sequence). CDR3 size: 15 residues. The junction had 5 bases not matched to a gene; V was cut back by 3 bases and J by 5 bases. CDR3 residues: CASSLWGQENEKLFF. The CDR3, as DNA: TGTGCCAGCAGCTTGTGGGGACAGGAAAATGAAAAACTGTTTTTT. The full variable domain, in which reference TRBV13 and TRBJ1-4 provide the parts outside the CDR3, is AAGVIQSPRHLIKEKRETATLKCYPIPRHDTVYWYQQGPGQDPQFLISFYEKMQSDKGSIPDRFSAQQFSDYHSELNMSSLELGDSALYFCASSLWGQENEKLFFGSGTQLSVL.

V usage is TRBV9 and J usage is TRBJ1-3; D call uncertain. The CDR3 totals 13 residues. Germline V CDR1 and CDR2: SGDLS, YYNGEE. Trimming removed 0 bases from V and 8 bases from J, with 9 bases in between. CDR3 DNA: TGTGCCAGCAGCGTAGGAGGGTGGGACACCATATATTTT. It codes for CASSVGGWDTIYF.

This clone was detected only a few times. This chain links TRBV25-1 with TRBJ2-1, with 15 bases lining up with TRBD2. The CDR3 contains 16 residues. From germline, CDR1 is MGHDK and CDR2 SYGVNS. The ends lost 1 base at V and 7 bases at J; junction bases unmatched: 2. CDR3 protein: CASSESGTSGRNEQFF. The CDR3, as DNA: TGTGCCAGCAGTGAATCCGGGACTAGCGGGAGGAATGAGCAGTTCTTC.

By share, this clone ranks as medium-sized (0.01 to 0.1%). This CDR3 is also generated by other DNA sequences in the sample. This chain uses TRBV30 with TRBJ1-1; possibly TRBD1 for D (5 bases). Germline V gene sequence: CDR1 GTSNPN, CDR2 SVGIG (reference sequence). This CDR3 comprises 16 residues. Trimming shortened V by 3 bases and J by 3 bases, and 20 bases separated the two germline ends. CDR3 protein: CAWRNRPLAWDTEAFF. DNA for the CDR3: TGTGCCTGGAGAAACAGGCCGCTTGCATGGGACACTGAAGCTTTCTTT.

The chain carries TRBV5-1 and TRBJ2-7; 9 nucleotides agree with TRBD1. Germline assignment: CDR1 SGHRS and CDR2 YFSETQ. The CDR3 contains 15 residues. After removal of 4 bases from V and 5 bases from J, the junction contained 10 bases not matched to a gene. Written as DNA, the CDR3 is TGCGCCAGCAGCCTTACCGGGACAGGGAACAACGAGCAGTACTTC. This sequence encodes CASSLTGTGNNEQYF.

This chain links TRBV19 with TRBJ1-5, with unresolved D. The CDR3 has 14 amino acids. Germline CDR1 and CDR2: LNHDA and SQIVND (reference sequence). Between the trimmed V and J ends, which lost 3 bases and 0 bases, there was a span of 6 bases. Here the CDR3 DNA reads TGTGCCAGTAGTATTGGGCATAGCAATCAGCCCCAGCATTTT. Its translation: CASSIGHSNQPQHF.

This chain connects TRBV29-1 to TRBJ1-1, with D hard to call. Germline loops: CDR1 SQVTM, CDR2 ANQGSEA. The CDR3 covers 13 residues. The V end lost 4 bases, the J end lost 0 bases, and 9 bases lay between the germline ends. CDR3 loop: CSVVPVMNTEAFF. The CDR3, as DNA: TGCAGCGTTGTCCCGGTCATGAACACTGAAGCTTTCTTT.

This chain connects TRBV19 to TRBJ2-5, with TRBD2 matching 10 bases. CDR1 is LNHDA and CDR2 is SQIVND in the germline V gene (reference sequence). The CDR3 is 16 residues long. V dropped 4 bases and J dropped 1; count of bases not matched to a gene: 6. The chain's CDR3 is CASSTTSGYPQETQYF. As DNA, the CDR3 is TGTGCCAGTAGTACGACTAGCGGGTACCCCCAAGAGACCCAGTACTTC.

This clone was seen a handful of times. This rearrangement joins TRBV2 to TRBJ1-6, with 7 bases matching TRBD1. Germline V CDR1 and CDR2: SNHLY, FYNNEI. V shed 6 bases, J shed 1 base, and the junction held 6 bases outside the gene matches. The CDR3 extends over 16 amino acids. The DNA for the CDR3 is TGTGCCAGCAGGGCAGACAGGGATTCCTATAATTCACCCCTCCACTTT. Translating gives CASRADRDSYNSPLHF.

The chain links TRBV9 to TRBJ2-3; D perhaps matches TRBD1 (6 bases). The CDR3 totals 17 residues. Looked up from germline, CDR1 is SGDLS and CDR2 is YYNGEE. The V gene lost 0 bases and the J gene lost 4 bases, with 18 bases spanning the gap. CDR3 loop: CASSVGYRVPAADTQYF. The CDR3 bases are TGTGCCAGCAGCGTAGGGTACAGGGTTCCCGCGGCAGATACGCAGTATTTT.

The chain's CDR3 is CASSQYSALYNEQFF. As DNA, the CDR3 is TGTGCCAGCAGCCAATACTCCGCCCTATACAATGAGCAGTTCTTC. The chain recombines TRBV5-8 with TRBJ2-1; D gene unclear. The CDR3 is made up of 15 amino acids. V dropped 4 bases and J dropped 4 bases, with 15 bases sitting between them. CDR1 and CDR2 from the germline V gene are SGHTS and YDEGEE.

In its sample, this clone was seen a few times. Here the CDR3 reads CASSQAGGPGNEQFF. CDR3 coding DNA: TGCGCCAGCAGCCAAGCGGGGGGGCCGGGGAATGAGCAGTTCTTC. The chain employs TRBV4-1 and TRBJ2-1; 8 nucleotides line up with TRBD2. V was pared by 1 base and J by 7 bases, with 6 bases of the junction left unmatched. The CDR3 sequence is 15 residues long. Germline assignment: CDR1 MGHRA and CDR2 YSYEKL.